The 22 T cell receptor beta chains given below trace back to one sample, sequenced in a study of T cells in Graves' hyperthyroidism and ophthalmopathy. Researchers took RNA transcripts and amplified the TCR beta CDR3 regions from them. TCR CDR3 underwent first-round RT-PCR with the HTBI primer set. TCRdb reprocessed the multiplex PCR reads via MiXCR and lists one record per CDR3 protein. The sample comprises roughly 710,000 distinct CDR3 sequences, under 45% of which are singletons, and roughly 30% rests with the top ten. Sequenced input: blood. The receptor set was obtained from a middle-aged woman with Graves' hyperthyroidism.

On this clonotype: A much more abundant neighbour one base away suggests this may be a read error. V usage is TRBV7-2 and J usage is TRBJ1-6; tentatively, D is TRBD1 (5 bases). CDR1 is SGHTA, CDR2 FQGNSA, per germline. CDR3 length: 15 residues. V lost 5 bases and J 10 bases, leaving 18 bases between the germline ends. In DNA, the CDR3 is TGTGCCAGCAGCCACGGAAGGACGGACAAGTCACCCCTCCACTTT. As protein: CASSHGRTDKSPLHF.

This chain links TRBV7-2 with TRBJ1-2, with D unresolved. The V end was cut by 7 bases, the J end by 3 bases, with 15 bases between. The CDR3 is 14 amino acids. Germline-derived CDR1 and CDR2 are SGHTA and FQGNSA. The DNA for the CDR3 is TGTGCCAGCACCCCGACCAGGTGGGACTATGGCTACACCTTC. Its translation: CASTPTRWDYGYTF.

This clonotype was observed at least ten times. V and J are TRBV7-2 and TRBJ2-5, with 8 bases matching TRBD2. Germline CDR1 and CDR2: SGHTA and FQGNSA. This CDR3 spans 14 amino acids. V lost 3 bases to trimming and J lost 5 bases; unmatched junction nucleotides: 5. CDR3 in DNA: TGTGCCAGCAGCTTTAGCGGGATGTCGGAGACCCAGTACTTC. As protein: CASSFSGMSETQYF.

The J gene is TRBJ1-2, the V gene TRBV9, with a possible D match to TRBD1 (5 bases). The CDR3 covers 11 residues. Germline V gene lookup returns CDR1 SGDLS and CDR2 YYNGEE. With 4 bases removed from V and 7 bases from J, the gap between germline ends came to 8 bases. The CDR3 spells CASSQGLGYTF. In DNA form, the CDR3 reads TGTGCCAGCAGCCAGGGTCTTGGCTACACCTTC.

A note on this clonotype: An end of the junction does not agree with germline; a read error may underlie this. This chain joins TRBV5-1 and TRBJ1-4; weak D call: TRBD1 (5 bases). This CDR3 has 17 residues. In germline, CDR1 is SGHRS, CDR2 YFSETQ. CDR3 nucleotides: TGCGCCAGCAGCTGGGGGACGGAAGACCCAACTAATGAACAACTGTTTTTT. Protein: CASSWGTEDPTNEQLFF.

The chain couples TRBV6-5 to TRBJ2-7; 7 nucleotides agree with TRBD2. The CDR3 contains 17 residues. The V and J ends lost 2 bases and 0 bases, in that order; junction bases with no gene match: 10. Per the germline V gene, CDR1 is MNHEY and CDR2 is SVGAGI. The CDR3 spells CASSYPLLAPSSYEQYF. The CDR3 bases are TGTGCCAGCAGTTACCCCCTACTAGCGCCCAGCTCCTACGAGCAGTACTTC.

In this sample, this clonotype turned up many times. The chain has TRBV12-3 or TRBV12-4 and TRBJ2-7; 7 bases match TRBD1. J was trimmed by 4 bases and V by 6 bases; bases with no gene match: 9. The CDR3 extends over 14 amino acids. The CDR3 DNA sequence: TGTGCCAGCAGCAACCCGGGACAGCTTTACGAGCAGTACTTC. This gives the protein CASSNPGQLYEQYF.

A word on this clonotype: Just one base apart from a much larger clone, this may be a read error. The rearrangement uses TRBV5-3 and TRBJ1-2; D uncertain. TRBV5-3 is labeled an ORF, and its function is uncertain. There are 13 residues in the CDR3. V lost 8 bases, J lost 2 bases, and 13 bases lay in between. The CDR3 sequence: CASREDGNYGYTF. DNA for the CDR3: TGTGCCAGTAGGGAGGACGGGAACTATGGCTACACCTTC.

There are many counts of this clonotype. V usage is TRBV19 and J usage is TRBJ1-5; 8 nucleotides align to TRBD1. Germline assignment: CDR1 LNHDA and CDR2 SQIVND (reference sequence). With V trimmed by 7 bases and J by 1 base, 6 bases remained unmatched. The CDR3 consists of 15 residues. The CDR3 DNA reads as TGTGCCAGTACCAGACAGGGGTTGAGCAATCAGCCCCAGCATTTT. Protein product: CASTRQGLSNQPQHF.

The chain couples TRBV25-1 to TRBJ1-1; no clear D. The germline CDR1 and CDR2 sequences are MGHDK and SYGVNS. The CDR3 spans 17 residues. V was trimmed by 6 bases and J by 0 bases, leaving 20 bases between them. CDR3 protein: CASRLGWAPPLNTEAFF. CDR3 coding DNA: TGTGCCAGCAGGCTCGGGTGGGCGCCGCCATTGAACACTGAAGCTTTCTTT.

CDR3 coding DNA: TGTGCTAGTGCCCTGGGGGGGGCTGAAGCTTTCTTT. It yields the protein CASALGGAEAFF. The V and J genes are TRBV12-5 and TRBJ1-1, with D perhaps matching TRBD1 (5 bases). CDR1 is LGHNT and CDR2 is FRNRAP in the germline V gene. V dropped 7 bases and J dropped 6 bases, with 12 bases sitting between them. The CDR3 contains 12 residues.

This clonotype was seen repeatedly, ten times or more. The rearrangement joins TRBV20-1 to TRBJ1-2, with D unclear. The ends were cut back, 5 bases at V and 8 bases at J, with 21 bases in the middle. The CDR3 has 14 amino acids. From germline, CDR1 is DFQATT and CDR2 SNEGSKA (reference sequence). The CDR3 coding sequence is TGCAGTGCTTATATAGTTGAGGCATCCGCCGGCTACACCTTC. Translating it yields CSAYIVEASAGYTF.

This clonotype was seen only a few times. The chain couples TRBV6-6 to TRBJ2-7; D possibly corresponds to TRBD1 (5 bases). Trimming cost V 2 bases and J 7 bases, with 15 bases left between them. This CDR3 region has 14 residues. Germline assignment: CDR1 MNHNY and CDR2 SVGAGI (reference sequence). CDR3 region: CASSYRQGGAEQYF. Written as DNA, the CDR3 is TGTGCCAGCAGTTACAGGCAGGGTGGGGCGGAGCAGTACTTC.

The CDR3 DNA reads as TGTGCCAGCAGCCGACTCGGGGGGCTGGAAAAACTGTTTTTT. It translates to CASSRLGGLEKLFF. The chain couples TRBV7-2 to TRBJ1-4; weak D call: TRBD1 (6 bases). Germline V lookup: CDR1 SGHTA, CDR2 FQGNSA. The CDR3 sequence is 14 residues long. Trimming removed 5 bases at V and 8 bases at J, with 15 bases between.

This clonotype was detected only a few times. The chain uses TRBV20-1 and TRBJ1-5; a possible D gene is TRBD1 (5 bases). Germline values: CDR1 DFQATT, CDR2 SNEGSKA (reference sequence). The CDR3 totals 16 residues. Trimming pared 2 bases from V and 5 bases from J, leaving 19 bases between. The CDR3 nucleotides read TGCAGTGCTAGATCTTCGGAGGAGGGGTACGATCAGCCCCAGCATTTT. This encodes CSARSSEEGYDQPQHF.

This clonotype was recorded only once. A single base separates this from a much larger clone, so it may be a read error. DNA for the CDR3: TGTGCCAGCAGCGACAGGGATGGCTACACCTTC. Its translation is CASSDRDGYTF. The J gene is TRBJ1-2, the V gene TRBV9, with D maybe TRBD1 (6 bases). V shed 3 bases and J shed 6 bases, with 6 bases lying between them. The CDR3 has 11 amino acids. Germline lookup yields CDR1 SGDLS and CDR2 YYNGEE.

Many counts were recorded for this clonotype. The CDR3 coding sequence is TGTGCCAGCAGTCAGGGGGCGAGGACTGAAGCTTTCTTT. It yields the protein CASSQGARTEAFF. The chain links TRBV2 to TRBJ1-1; 8 nucleotides align to TRBD1. V was pared by 5 bases and J by 5 bases, with 4 bases of the junction left unmatched. The CDR3 runs 13 residues. Germline lookup yields CDR1 SNHLY and CDR2 FYNNEI. Together with reference TRBV2 and TRBJ1-1, the CDR3 gives the full variable domain: EPEVTQTPSHQVTQMGQEVILRCVPISNHLYFYWYRQILGQKVEFLVSFYNNEISEKSEIFDDQFSVERPDGSNFTLKIRSTKLEDSAMYFCASSQGARTEAFFGQGTRLTVV.

This clonotype was counted a single time. The chain joins TRBV29-1 to TRBJ2-5, with D uncertain. Germline assignment: CDR1 SQVTM and CDR2 ANQGSEA. The CDR3 runs 12 residues. V shed 6 bases and J shed 10 bases, with 18 bases lying between them. CDR3 region: CSVEAAQGSQYF. DNA for the CDR3: TGCAGCGTAGAGGCCGCCCAAGGAAGCCAGTACTTC. Full variable domain (outside the CDR3, taken from reference TRBV29-1 and TRBJ2-5): SAVISQKPSRDICQRGTSLTIQCQVDSQVTMMFWYRQQPGQSLTLIATANQGSEATYESGFVIDKFPISRPNLTFSTLTVSNMSPEDSSIYLCSVEAAQGSQYFGPGTRLLVL.

This rearrangement joins TRBV20-1 to TRBJ1-2, with D perhaps matching TRBD1 (6 bases). This CDR3 is 15 amino acids long. Germline V CDR1 and CDR2: DFQATT, SNEGSKA (reference sequence). Trimming shortened V by 4 bases and J by 10 bases, and 25 bases separated the two germline ends. CDR3 sequence: CSATFRTDPKNDYTF. The CDR3 DNA is TGCAGTGCTACCTTCCGGACAGACCCCAAAAATGACTACACCTTC.

This clonotype occurred a few times. The V and J genes are TRBV24-1 and TRBJ2-5; D is uncertain. Germline values: CDR1 KGHDR, CDR2 SFDVKD. Trimming removed 3 bases from V and 2 bases from J, with 9 bases in between. CDR3 size: 14 residues. DNA for the CDR3: TGTGCCACCAGTGATAGTTCCGGGCAAGAGACCCAGTACTTC. This encodes CATSDSSGQETQYF.

This rearrangement joins TRBV9 to TRBJ2-2, with 10 bases matching TRBD2. Germline V gene sequence: CDR1 SGDLS, CDR2 YYNGEE. The length of the CDR3 is 17 residues. V was pared by 2 bases and J by 0 bases, with 4 bases of the junction left unmatched. CDR3 nucleotide sequence: TGTGCCAGCAGCGTTCTAGCGGGAGTCGCGAACACCGGGGAGCTGTTTTTT. Amino acids: CASSVLAGVANTGELFF.

In the case of this clonotype: It may be a read error: a sequence one base away is much more abundant. This chain joins TRBV10-2 and TRBJ1-4, with D possibly being TRBD1 (6 bases). V lost 7 bases, J lost 6 bases, and 21 bases lay in between. This CDR3 contains 16 residues. Germline CDR1 WSHSY, CDR2 SAAADI. The CDR3 nucleotides read TGCGCCAGCACCCGGACCATAAGGGCAGGGGATGAAAAACTGTTTTTT. Translation gives CASTRTIRAGDEKLFF.